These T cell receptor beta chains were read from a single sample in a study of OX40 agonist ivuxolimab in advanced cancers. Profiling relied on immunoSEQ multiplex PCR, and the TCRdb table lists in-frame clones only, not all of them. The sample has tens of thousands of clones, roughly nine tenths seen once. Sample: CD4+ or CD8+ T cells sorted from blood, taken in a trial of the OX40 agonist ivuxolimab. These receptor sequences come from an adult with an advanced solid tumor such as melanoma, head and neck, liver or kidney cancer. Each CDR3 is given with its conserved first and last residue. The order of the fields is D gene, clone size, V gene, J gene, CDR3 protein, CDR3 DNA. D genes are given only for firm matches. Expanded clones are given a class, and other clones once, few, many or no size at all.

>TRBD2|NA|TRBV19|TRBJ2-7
CASSSLAGAHEQYF
TGTGCCAGTAGTAGCCTAGCGGGAGCCCACGAGCAGTACTTC
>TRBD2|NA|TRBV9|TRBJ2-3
CASSVAGGVTDTQYF
TGTGCCAGCAGCGTAGCCGGGGGGGTGACAGATACGCAGTATTTT
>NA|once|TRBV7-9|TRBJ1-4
CASSFLGSAEKLFF
TGTGCCAGCAGCTTTCTAGGATCGGCGGAAAAACTGTTTTTT
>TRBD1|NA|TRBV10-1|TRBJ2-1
CASSDRSSYNEQFF
TGCGCCAGTTCGGACAGGAGCTCCTACAATGAGCAGTTCTTC
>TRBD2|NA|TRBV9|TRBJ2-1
CASSPLGGGTYNEQFF
TGTGCCAGCAGCCCTTTGGGCGGGGGGACCTACAATGAGCAGTTCTTC
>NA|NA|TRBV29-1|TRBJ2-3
CSVYPTRNPDTQYF
TGCAGCGTATACCCTACTAGGAACCCAGATACGCAGTATTTT
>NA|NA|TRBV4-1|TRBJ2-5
CASSQASQVETQYF
TGCGCCAGCAGCCAAGCATCACAGGTGGAGACCCAGTACTTC
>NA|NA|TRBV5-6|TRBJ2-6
CASSSWGAGANVLTF
TGTGCCAGCAGCTCCTGGGGGGCTGGGGCCAACGTCCTGACTTTC
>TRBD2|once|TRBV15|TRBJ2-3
CATSRGVSLREREGIDTQYF
TGTGCCACCAGCAGAGGTGTTTCGTTACGAGAGCGGGAGGGGATAGATACGCAGTATTTT
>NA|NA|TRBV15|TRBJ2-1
CATSFAGSPYNEQFF
TGTGCCACCAGCTTCGCAGGGAGTCCCTACAATGAGCAGTTCTTC
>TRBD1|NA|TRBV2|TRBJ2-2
CASSTGATGELFF
TGTGCCAGCAGTACAGGGGCAACCGGGGAGCTGTTTTTT
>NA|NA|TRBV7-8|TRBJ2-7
CASTPGRFSYEQYF
TGTGCCAGCACCCCGGGGAGATTCTCCTACGAGCAGTACTTC
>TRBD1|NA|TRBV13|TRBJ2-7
CASSFRDRGYEQYF
TGTGCCAGCAGCTTCCGGGACAGGGGCTACGAGCAGTACTTC
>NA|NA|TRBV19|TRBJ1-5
CASSIDPVYSNQPQHF
TGTGCCAGTAGTATAGATCCAGTATATAGCAATCAGCCCCAGCATTTT
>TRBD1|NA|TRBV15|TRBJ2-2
CATSNYQDRGRTGELFF
TGTGCCACCAGCAATTATCAAGACAGGGGAAGAACCGGGGAGCTGTTTTTT
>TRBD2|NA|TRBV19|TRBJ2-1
CASSIFGMTSGRNYNEQFF
TGTGCCAGTAGTATATTTGGTATGACTAGCGGGAGGAACTACAATGAGCAGTTCTTC
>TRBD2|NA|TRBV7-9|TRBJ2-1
CASSPGGSDEQFF
TGTGCCAGCAGCCCGGGAGGTAGCGATGAGCAGTTCTTC
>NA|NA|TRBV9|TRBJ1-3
CASSVDVSGNTIYF
TGTGCCAGCAGCGTAGACGTGTCTGGAAACACCATATATTTT